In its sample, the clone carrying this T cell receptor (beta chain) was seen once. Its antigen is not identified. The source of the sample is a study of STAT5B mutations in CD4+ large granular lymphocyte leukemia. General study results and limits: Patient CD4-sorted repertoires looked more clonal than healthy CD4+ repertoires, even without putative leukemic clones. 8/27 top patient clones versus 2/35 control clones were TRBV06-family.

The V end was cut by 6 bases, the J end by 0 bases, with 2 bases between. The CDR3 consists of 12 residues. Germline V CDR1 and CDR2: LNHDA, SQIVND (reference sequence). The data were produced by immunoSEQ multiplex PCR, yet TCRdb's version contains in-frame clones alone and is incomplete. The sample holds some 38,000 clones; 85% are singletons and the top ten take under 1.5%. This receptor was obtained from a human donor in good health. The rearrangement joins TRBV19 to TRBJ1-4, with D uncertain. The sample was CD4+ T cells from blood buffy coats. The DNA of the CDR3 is TGTGCCAGTAGAGCAACTAATGAAAAACTGTTTTTT. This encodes CASRATNEKLFF. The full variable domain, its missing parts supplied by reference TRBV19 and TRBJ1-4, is DGGITQSPKYLFRKEGQNVTLSCEQNLNHDAMYWYRQDPGQGLRLIYYSQIVNDFQKGDIAEGYSVSREKKESFPLTVTSAQKNPTAFYLCASRATNEKLFFGSGTQLSVL.